What follows are 4 T cell receptor beta chains derived from one specimen sequenced in a study of blood T cell repertoires in COVID-19. Profiling relied on immunoSEQ multiplex PCR, and the TCRdb table lists in-frame clones only, not all of them. This sample has about 160,000 clones, with around 80% found just once. Sequenced: peripheral blood. These receptors all stem from a woman of 80 years or more with acute or convalescent COVID-19.

V gene TRBV5-1 combines with J gene TRBJ2-1; 10 positions match TRBD2. Looked up from germline, CDR1 is SGHRS and CDR2 is YFSETQ. J lost 6 bases, V lost 0 bases, and 3 bases had no gene match. The CDR3 loop spans 15 amino acids. In DNA, the CDR3 is TGCGCCAGCAGCTTGGTAGCGGGAGGCTTCAATGAGCAGTTCTTC. It specifies CASSLVAGGFNEQFF.

This sequence joins TRBV24-1 and TRBJ2-1; TRBD2 agrees at 7 bases. This CDR3 is 16 amino acids long. Germline values: CDR1 KGHDR, CDR2 SFDVKD. V gave up 3 bases and J gave up 6 bases; unmatched junction bases: 10. The CDR3 loop is CATSDPKREITNEQFF. The DNA for the CDR3 is TGTGCCACCAGTGATCCTAAGCGGGAAATAACCAATGAGCAGTTCTTC.

This rearrangement joins TRBV5-1 to TRBJ1-4; no clear D. CDR1 and CDR2 from the germline V gene are SGHRS and YFSETQ. Trimming removed 1 base at V and 0 bases at J, with 13 bases between. This CDR3 comprises 17 residues. CDR3 DNA: TGCGCCAGCAGCTTGTCCCCGGCGACAACAACTAATGAAAAACTGTTTTTT. Its translation is CASSLSPATTTNEKLFF.

The chain joins TRBV7-2 to TRBJ2-1; D possibly corresponds to TRBD2 (5 bases). Germline V gives CDR1 SGHTA, CDR2 FQGNSA. V shed 3 bases and J shed 3 bases, with 15 bases lying between them. CDR3 length: 16 amino acids. The CDR3 loop reads CASSFLALVGYNEQFF. DNA for the CDR3: TGTGCCAGCAGCTTCCTAGCTTTAGTAGGCTACAATGAGCAGTTCTTC.